This passage covers 16 T cell receptor beta chains from one sample sequenced in a study of Graves' ophthalmopathy and Graves' hyperthyroidism. The study amplified TCR beta CDR3 regions using RNA transcripts. HTBI-primed first-round RT-PCR preceded second-round multiplex PCR. A single record per CDR3 protein comes from TCRdb applying MiXCR to the multiplex PCR reads. The top ten clones hold around 6.5% of a sample with just over 600,000 distinct CDR3 sequences, about 20% of them seen once. The sequenced sample was peripheral blood. These receptors originate from a woman younger than 35 with stable Graves' hyperthyroidism. Some clones in this sample may be carry-over from other donors' samples.

This clonotype was seen many times. The CDR3 spells CASSLDPSSGNTIYF. CDR3 DNA: TGTGCCAGCTCACTAGACCCGAGCTCTGGAAACACCATATATTTT. The V and J genes are TRBV18 and TRBJ1-3; D not resolved. Between the trimmed V and J ends, which lost 4 bases and 0 bases, there was a span of 10 bases. The germline gives CDR1 KGHSH, CDR2 LQKENI. The CDR3 loop spans 15 amino acids.

This clonotype was observed at least ten times. The genes are TRBV19 and TRBJ2-2; 8 bases are a match to TRBD1. V shed 7 bases, J shed 5 bases, and the junction held 9 bases outside the gene matches. The germline CDR1 and CDR2 sequences are LNHDA and SQIVND (reference sequence). The CDR3 is 15 amino acids. The CDR3 DNA reads as TGTGCCAGTATGGCGGACAGGGTAACGACCGGGGAGCTGTTTTTT. It yields the protein CASMADRVTTGELFF.

The V call is TRBV5-6, the J call TRBJ2-2, with D unclear. Germline CDR1 is SGHDT and CDR2 is YYEEEE. The CDR3 length is 14 residues. Trimming left V 0 bases short and J 7 bases short, with 10 bases between. CDR3 loop: CASSLGHGGGELFF. As DNA, the CDR3 is TGTGCCAGCAGCTTGGGTCACGGCGGCGGGGAGCTGTTTTTT.

This clonotype occurred a few times. The chain uses TRBV3-1 and TRBJ2-5; 9 nucleotides line up with TRBD1. The CDR3 runs to 14 residues. Trimming removed 2 bases from V and 5 bases from J; junction bases left unmatched: 3. Looked up from germline, CDR1 is LGHDT and CDR2 is YNNKEL (reference sequence). CDR3 loop: CASSQWDRVETQYF. The CDR3 DNA reads TGTGCCAGCAGCCAATGGGACAGGGTTGAGACCCAGTACTTC.

This clonotype showed up many times. The CDR3 sequence: CASSSRQSNQPQHF. The CDR3, as DNA: TGTGCCAGCAGTTCCCGACAGTCCAATCAGCCCCAGCATTTT. The V and J genes are TRBV12-3 or TRBV12-4 and TRBJ1-5; the D gene is possibly TRBD1 (5 bases). The CDR3 sequence is 14 residues long. The V and J ends lost 4 bases and 3 bases respectively, with 10 bases between them.

The rearrangement links TRBV6-1 to TRBJ2-6; D remains unclear. The CDR3 is 17 amino acids. Germline V CDR1 and CDR2: MNHNS, SASEGT. The V end lost 2 bases, the J end lost 2 bases, and 13 bases lay between the germline ends. DNA for the CDR3: TGTGCCAGCAGTGAATTTCTAGTGGGGACTGGGGCCAACGTCCTGACTTTC. Translation gives CASSEFLVGTGANVLTF.

This clonotype was counted ten times or more. V is TRBV7-2 and J is TRBJ2-7; tentatively, D is TRBD1 (6 bases). Germline CDR1 and CDR2: SGHTA and FQGNSA. The CDR3 is made up of 14 amino acids. Trimming cost V 7 bases and J 3 bases, with 16 bases left between them. The DNA for the CDR3 is TGTGCCAGCACCCCTGACAGGAATATCTACGAGCAGTACTTC. The encoded protein is CASTPDRNIYEQYF.

The chain joins TRBV6-1 to TRBJ2-7; D perhaps matches TRBD1 (6 bases). Per germline, CDR1 MNHNS and CDR2 SASEGT. This CDR3 is 12 amino acids long. Trimming removed 8 bases from V and 2 bases from J, with 10 bases in between. The CDR3 DNA reads as TGTGCCAGCGACAGGCCAACCTACGAGCAGTACTTC. This translates into CASDRPTYEQYF.

The sample holds many counts of this clonotype. V is TRBV28 and J is TRBJ1-1, with a weak D call TRBD1 (6 bases). Trimming stripped 5 bases from V and 1 base from J, with 17 bases between. CDR1 MDHEN and CDR2 SYDVKM come from the germline V gene. The CDR3 totals 16 residues. Written as DNA, the CDR3 is TGTGCCAGCAGTATACCACAGGGATCGGGGAACACTGAAGCTTTCTTT. This gives the protein CASSIPQGSGNTEAFF.

The sample holds many counts of this clonotype. This CDR3 reads CASSQDLASGGRETQYF. The CDR3 nucleotides are TGTGCCAGCAGCCAAGATTTGGCTAGCGGGGGGCGGGAGACCCAGTACTTC. This chain links TRBV4-2 with TRBJ2-5; 11 bases fit TRBD2. The CDR3 spans 17 residues. Germline V lookup: CDR1 LGHNA, CDR2 YNFKEQ. The junction had 8 bases not matched to a gene; V was cut back by 0 bases and J by 5 bases.

The chain links TRBV6-1 to TRBJ2-5, with a possible D match to TRBD2 (6 bases). Germline loops: CDR1 MNHNS, CDR2 SASEGT. This CDR3 is built from 16 residues. V lost 1 base and J lost 4, with 16 bases in between. The CDR3 DNA is TGTGCCAGCAGTGAAGTAGACGGTAGCGGAGGAGAGACCCAGTACTTC. Translation gives CASSEVDGSGGETQYF.

This clonotype was detected ten times or more. The rearrangement uses TRBV6-1 and TRBJ2-7; 9 nucleotides agree with TRBD1. J lost 1 base, V lost 7 bases, and 5 bases had no gene match. Germline CDR1 reads MNHNS; CDR2 reads SASEGT. The length of the CDR3 is 14 residues. The CDR3 loop is CASTGTGLSYEQYF. The CDR3 nucleotides are TGTGCCAGCACCGGGACAGGGTTGTCCTACGAGCAGTACTTC.

The chain employs TRBV12-3 or TRBV12-4 and TRBJ1-6; weak D call: TRBD1 (6 bases). The CDR3 has 15 amino acids. V was cut by 6 bases and J by 6 bases, with 15 bases left in between. CDR3 residues: CASRLHSGVNSPLHF. CDR3 nucleotides: TGTGCCAGCAGGCTCCATTCAGGGGTTAATTCACCCCTCCACTTT.

This clonotype showed up many times. The chain carries TRBV12-3 or TRBV12-4 and TRBJ2-5; the D gene could be TRBD1 or TRBD2 (5 bases each). The CDR3 has 14 amino acids. V lost 1 base, J lost 5 bases, and 11 bases lay in between. The CDR3 nucleotides read TGTGCCAGCAGTTTAGTAGGGGACGGGGAGACCCAGTACTTC. Protein sequence: CASSLVGDGETQYF.

Many counts were recorded for this clonotype. This chain uses TRBV5-1 with TRBJ2-7, with 11 bases fitting TRBD2. This CDR3 comprises 15 residues. The V and J ends lost 0 bases and 4 bases, in that order; junction bases with no gene match: 3. Germline V lookup: CDR1 SGHRS, CDR2 YFSETQ. The CDR3 nucleotides read TGCGCCAGCAGCTTGGATGGGACTAGCGGTTACGAGCAGTACTTC. This codes for CASSLDGTSGYEQYF.

This clonotype appeared many times. The chain uses TRBV19 and TRBJ1-2, with TRBD1 identical over 8 bases. The CDR3 extends over 14 amino acids. CDR1 and CDR2 from the germline V gene are LNHDA and SQIVND (reference sequence). V trimming: 4 bases; J trimming: 4 bases; junction bases outside the gene matches: 5. CDR3 in DNA: TGTGCCAGTAGTAGACAGGGGAGCAGCTATGGCTACACCTTC. Translation: CASSRQGSSYGYTF.